The rows below give T cell receptor beta chains drawn from one sample of a study of T cells in Graves' hyperthyroidism and ophthalmopathy. MiXCR, applied by TCRdb to the multiplex PCR reads, yields one record per CDR3 protein. The sample records 360,000 or so distinct CDR3 sequences, approximately 20% being singletons. Sequencing was done on a sample of blood. These receptors were obtained from a woman between 18 and 30 years old with Graves' hyperthyroidism. CDR3s include the opening cysteine and the closing phenylalanine or tryptophan. The D gene is left open where the match is weak. Clone sizes are given selectively: once, few, many, or a class where the clone is expanded.

clone size,D gene,J gene,V gene,CDR3 DNA,CDR3 protein
few,-,TRBJ2-4,TRBV28,TGTGCCAGCAGTGGGAATGGCCTCCCCAAAAACATTCAGTACTTC,CASSGNGLPKNIQYF
many,-,TRBJ1-1,TRBV19,TGTGCCAGCACCCGCTACGGTGGCACTGAAGCTTTCTTT,CASTRYGGTEAFF
many,-,TRBJ1-3,TRBV12-3/TRBV12-4,TGTGCCAGCAGTTTACTGGGCTCTGGAAACACCATATATTTT,CASSLLGSGNTIYF
-,-,TRBJ1-2,TRBV24-1,TGTGCCACCAGTGTTGCGGGTTACAACTATGGCTACACCTTC,CATSVAGYNYGYTF
many,TRBD2,TRBJ2-5,TRBV3-1,TGTGCCAGCAGCCAAGCTAGCGGGGGGTTGGAGACCCAGTACTTC,CASSQASGGLETQYF
many,-,TRBJ2-7,TRBV20-1,TGCAGTGCTTGGGTACAGGGTCCGGACGAGCAGTACTTC,CSAWVQGPDEQYF
many,TRBD1,TRBJ1-3,TRBV6-1,TGTGCCATCCAGGGGGTCTACTCTGGAAACACCATATATTTT,CAIQGVYSGNTIYF
many,TRBD1,TRBJ1-5,TRBV12-3/TRBV12-4,TGTGCCAGCAGTTTAGGACAGGGGAAGGGACAGCCCCAGCATTTT,CASSLGQGKGQPQHF
many,-,TRBJ1-2,TRBV12-3/TRBV12-4,TGTGCCAGCAGTAACCACCGGACGGCTAACTATGGCTACACCTTC,CASSNHRTANYGYTF
many,-,TRBJ2-5,TRBV12-3/TRBV12-4,TGTGCCAGCACATCGAACCGGGACCCCGGTCGGGAGACCCAGTACTTC,CASTSNRDPGRETQYF
many,TRBD1,TRBJ1-3,TRBV11-2,TGTGCCAGCAGCCCCAGGGACAGGACTGCCGGAAACACCATATATTTT,CASSPRDRTAGNTIYF
many,-,TRBJ2-7,TRBV12-3/TRBV12-4,TGTGCCAGCAGTTTAACGGGCAGGGGCTACGAGCAGTACTTC,CASSLTGRGYEQYF
many,-,TRBJ2-7,TRBV12-3/TRBV12-4,TGTGCCAGCACCCGGAACGGCTTATCCTACGAGCAGTACTTC,CASTRNGLSYEQYF
many,-,TRBJ1-1,TRBV20-1,TGCAGTGCTATAGGGCTGGCTGAAGCTTTCTTT,CSAIGLAEAFF
many,-,TRBJ1-3,TRBV2,TGTGCCAGCAGTGCCTCTCCTTGGGCCTCTGGAAACACCATATATTTT,CASSASPWASGNTIYF
-,-,TRBJ2-7,TRBV6-1,TGTGCCAGCAGTACCCCGGGACGGCATTACGAGCAGTACTTC,CASSTPGRHYEQYF
-,-,TRBJ1-1,TRBV20-1,TGCAGTGCTAGATCTTTAGGACAGAGGAACACTGAAGCTTTCTTT,CSARSLGQRNTEAFF
many,-,TRBJ2-7,TRBV19,TGTGCCAGTAGACAGGTTGGAACGGACGAGCAGTACTTC,CASRQVGTDEQYF
-,-,TRBJ1-1,TRBV6-2/TRBV6-3,TGTGCCAGCAGTCGTAGCAGGGCCACTGAAGCTTTCTTT,CASSRSRATEAFF